The 29 T cell receptor beta chains in this list originate from one sample, sequenced in a study of cytomegalovirus exposure and HLA in healthy donors (dated by TCRdb to about 2017). Library preparation employed the immunoSEQ multiplex PCR assay. For the multiplex PCR, a mixture combining 60 forward primers for TCR Vbeta segments and 13 reverse primers for TCR Jbeta segments was used. TCRdb re-hosts the immuneACCESS table, in-frame sequences only. Its copies lack some clones; in the studies checked, an unresolved V gene accounts for under half of them, and the cause for the rest is not known. The sample's table lists a count of about 130,000 clones. The ten largest clones add up to approximately 2.6% of the sample. The specimen was PBMCs. All receptors derive from a man aged 30 to 45 in good health and CMV-seronegative.

The chain combines TRBV10-2 with TRBJ1-5; D gene uncertain. This CDR3 has 14 residues. Trimming shortened V by 0 bases and J by 5 bases, and 8 bases separated the two germline ends. Germline values: CDR1 WSHSY, CDR2 SAAADI. CDR3 nucleotides: TGCGCCAGCAGTGAGTCGACTGAATATCAGCCCCAGCATTTT. It yields the protein CASSESTEYQPQHF.

V is TRBV5-6 and J is TRBJ1-5, with D unresolved. V was pared by 0 bases and J by 0 bases, with 7 bases between. Germline lookup yields CDR1 SGHDT and CDR2 YYEEEE. The CDR3 is made up of 15 amino acids. CDR3 amino acids: CASSLGRSSNQPQHF. The CDR3 DNA reads as TGTGCCAGCAGCTTGGGTCGGAGTAGCAATCAGCCCCAGCATTTT.

The chain carries TRBV9 and TRBJ1-2; D possibly corresponds to TRBD1 (6 bases). Germline CDR1 is SGDLS and CDR2 is YYNGEE. V dropped 4 bases and J dropped 9 bases, with 10 bases sitting between them. The CDR3 length is 11 residues. CDR3 in DNA: TGTGCCAGCAGCTCCAGGGGTAGCTACACCTTC. This codes for CASSSRGSYTF.

The CDR3 sequence: CSVAAHREVGNTIYF. In DNA, the CDR3 is TGCAGCGTCGCGGCTCACAGGGAAGTAGGGAACACCATATATTTT. This chain links TRBV29-1 with TRBJ1-3; D is perhaps TRBD1 (6 bases). Germline V CDR1 and CDR2: SQVTM, ANQGSEA. The CDR3 is made up of 15 amino acids. V dropped 6 bases and J dropped 7 bases, with 22 bases sitting between them. The full variable domain, rest sourced from reference TRBV29-1 and TRBJ1-3, is SAVISQKPSRDICQRGTSLTIQCQVDSQVTMMFWYRQQPGQSLTLIATANQGSEATYESGFVIDKFPISRPNLTFSTLTVSNMSPEDSSIYLCSVAAHREVGNTIYFGEGSWLTVV.

The rearrangement uses TRBV5-1 and TRBJ2-1; 7 nucleotides match TRBD2. The CDR3 spans 16 residues. V was pared by 4 bases and J by 2 bases, with 9 bases of the junction left unmatched. Germline V gene lookup returns CDR1 SGHRS and CDR2 YFSETQ. CDR3 sequence reads: CASSVTSEGPYNEQFF. The CDR3 DNA is TGCGCCAGCAGCGTCACTAGCGAGGGCCCCTACAATGAGCAGTTCTTC.

The CDR3 loop reads CASSSSGGSQYF. The CDR3 nucleotides read TGTGCCAGCAGCTCCAGCGGTGGGTCCCAGTACTTC. V is TRBV7-2 and J is TRBJ2-5; possibly TRBD2 for D (5 bases). The V end was cut by 4 bases, the J end by 9 bases, with 12 bases between. CDR3 length: 12 amino acids. CDR1 is SGHTA, CDR2 FQGNSA, per germline.

This chain uses TRBV10-3 with TRBJ2-3; 8 nucleotides line up with TRBD2. This CDR3 is built from 14 residues. The V gene end was trimmed by 6 bases and the J gene end by 2 bases; junction bases not matched to a gene: 4. The V gene's germline CDR1 is ENHRY and CDR2 SYGVKD. The CDR3 protein is CAIRGLDHTDTQYF. The CDR3 DNA is TGTGCCATCAGGGGACTAGACCACACAGATACGCAGTATTTT.

This rearrangement joins TRBV7-3 to TRBJ2-7; 11 positions match TRBD2. V lost 4 bases and J lost 10; bases outside the gene matches: 9. The CDR3 contains 14 residues. Looked up from germline, CDR1 is SGHTA and CDR2 is FQGTGA. CDR3 bases: TGTGCCAGCAGCTCACATCGGACTAGCGGGCTTCAGTACTTC. It codes for CASSSHRTSGLQYF.

CDR3 coding DNA: TGCGCCAGCAGCCAGATGGCATGGGGGGAGTCGGCCTACGAGCAGTACTTC. This codes for CASSQMAWGESAYEQYF. The chain has TRBV4-1 and TRBJ2-7; tentative D call: TRBD2 (6 bases). The germline gives CDR1 MGHRA, CDR2 YSYEKL. CDR3 size: 17 residues. V shed 3 bases and J shed 2 bases, with 20 bases lying between them.

The chain is built from TRBV19 and TRBJ2-6; the D is unclear. Per germline, CDR1 LNHDA and CDR2 SQIVND (reference sequence). Trimming removed 10 bases at V and 0 bases at J, with 10 bases between. The CDR3 loop spans 14 amino acids. Here the CDR3 reads CATFSSSGANVLTF. The DNA of the CDR3 is TGTGCCACTTTTTCTAGCTCTGGGGCCAACGTCCTGACTTTC.

This chain connects TRBV6-1 to TRBJ2-3; 9 bases fit TRBD1. Per germline, CDR1 MNHNS and CDR2 SASEGT. This CDR3 comprises 16 residues. Trimming cost V 3 bases and J 5 bases; bases outside gene matches: 9. The CDR3 protein is CASSDPGQGWGDTQYF. CDR3 nucleotides: TGTGCCAGCAGTGACCCGGGACAGGGCTGGGGAGATACGCAGTATTTT.

The chain is built from TRBV18 and TRBJ2-1, with 10 bases aligning to TRBD1. There are 16 residues in the CDR3. Germline values: CDR1 KGHSH, CDR2 LQKENI. Trimming removed 3 bases from V and 4 bases from J; junction bases left unmatched: 6. CDR3: CASSPAGTGAYNEQFF. Written as DNA, the CDR3 is TGTGCCAGCTCACCGGCCGGGACAGGGGCGTACAATGAGCAGTTCTTC.

Points on this clone: A junction end diverges from the germline sequence, so it may reflect a read error. This chain uses TRBV27 with TRBJ1-1; possible D gene TRBD1, 6 bases. The CDR3 is 13 residues long. CDR1 and CDR2 (germline): MNHEY, SMNVEV (reference sequence). The CDR3 nucleotides are TGTGCCAGCAGACTTACAGGGAACGCTGAAGCTTTCTTT. It yields the protein CASRLTGNAEAFF.

The V and J genes are TRBV6-1 and TRBJ2-5, with 7 bases matching TRBD1. The J call may be incorrect, as the DNA end agrees better with TRBJ2-7. From germline, CDR1 is MNHNS and CDR2 SASEGT. The CDR3 is 16 residues long. In DNA form, the CDR3 reads TGTGCCAGCAGTGAAAAGGGGACAGAATTCACCTACGAGCAGTACTTC. It specifies CASSEKGTEFTYEQYF.

The J gene is TRBJ1-6, the V gene TRBV5-1, with TRBD1 as a possible D gene (6 bases). V was pared by 8 bases and J by 10 bases, with 16 bases between. The CDR3 is made up of 13 amino acids. Germline V gives CDR1 SGHRS, CDR2 YFSETQ. The CDR3 nucleotides read TGCGCCAGTTCAGCAGGGGTTCAGTCACCCCTCCACTTT. This encodes CASSAGVQSPLHF.

The chain is built from TRBV4-3 and TRBJ1-4, with no clear D. CDR1 is LGHNA and CDR2 is YSLEER in the germline V gene. V was shortened by 0 bases and J by 8 bases, with 10 bases between the two germline ends. The CDR3 loop spans 14 amino acids. The CDR3 region is CASSQEMAGEKLFF. DNA for the CDR3: TGCGCCAGCAGCCAAGAGATGGCGGGGGAAAAACTGTTTTTT.

V gene TRBV28 combines with J gene TRBJ1-2; 11 bases agree with TRBD1. Germline-derived CDR1 and CDR2 are MDHEN and SYDVKM. After removal of 4 bases from V and 6 bases from J, the junction contained 1 base not matched to a gene. The CDR3 is 13 residues long. This CDR3 is CASSSGQGDGYTF. DNA for the CDR3: TGTGCCAGCAGTTCGGGACAGGGGGATGGCTACACCTTC.

The chain recombines TRBV15 with TRBJ1-3; possibly TRBD1 for D (5 bases). The CDR3 covers 15 residues. Germline V gene lookup returns CDR1 LNHNV and CDR2 YYDKDF (reference sequence). The V end lost 2 bases, the J end lost 4 bases, and 12 bases lay between the germline ends. The CDR3 DNA reads TGTGCCACCAGCAGATATCAGGGTCCCGGAAACACCATATATTTT. Encoded protein: CATSRYQGPGNTIYF.

The chain is built from TRBV15 and TRBJ1-1; perhaps TRBD1 as D (5 bases). The CDR3 sequence is 12 residues long. Germline lookup yields CDR1 LNHNV and CDR2 YYDKDF (reference sequence). V was cut by 4 bases and J by 7 bases, with 10 bases left in between. CDR3 bases: TGTGCCACCAGCACAACCGGGGGTGAAGCTTTCTTT. Its translation: CATSTTGGEAFF.

The gene calls are TRBV5-5 and TRBJ1-5; 7 positions agree with TRBD1. The V gene end was trimmed by 4 bases and the J gene end by 3 bases; junction bases not matched to a gene: 4. This CDR3 contains 14 residues. The V gene's germline CDR1 is SGHKS and CDR2 YYEKEE (reference sequence). The CDR3 here is CASSGGTDNQPQHF. The CDR3 nucleotides read TGTGCCAGCAGCGGGGGGACAGACAATCAGCCCCAGCATTTT.

The V and J genes are TRBV6-6 and TRBJ1-3, with D uncertain. The germline V gene encodes CDR1 MNHNY and CDR2 SVGAGI (reference sequence). The V end lost 10 bases, the J end lost 10 bases, and 20 bases lay between the germline ends. CDR3 length: 13 residues. The CDR3 is CAISDWTRRTIYF. The CDR3 region has the DNA TGTGCCATCTCGGACTGGACTAGGCGGACCATATATTTT.

The gene calls are TRBV29-1 and TRBJ2-5, with 10 nucleotides matching TRBD2. Germline CDR1 is SQVTM and CDR2 is ANQGSEA. The CDR3 is 15 residues long. Trimming removed 7 bases from V and 0 bases from J; junction bases left unmatched: 8. The CDR3 region is CSADQAGGYQETQYF. The CDR3 DNA sequence: TGCAGCGCGGATCAAGCGGGAGGGTACCAAGAGACCCAGTACTTC.

The rearrangement links TRBV4-2 to TRBJ1-5; possible D gene TRBD1, 5 bases. CDR3 length: 15 amino acids. Trimming stripped 2 bases from V and 7 bases from J, with 15 bases between. Germline CDR1 and CDR2: LGHNA and YNFKEQ. The CDR3 protein is CASSQPGEGNQPQHF. The DNA for the CDR3 is TGTGCCAGCAGCCAACCGGGGGAGGGAAACCAGCCCCAGCATTTT.

This sequence joins TRBV4-1 and TRBJ1-6; D remains unclear. CDR1 MGHRA and CDR2 YSYEKL come from the germline V gene. The CDR3 length is 16 residues. V dropped 0 bases and J dropped 8 bases, with 14 bases sitting between them. This CDR3 is CASSQEATAAYSPLHF. The CDR3 DNA is TGCGCCAGCAGCCAAGAAGCAACAGCCGCCTATTCACCCCTCCACTTT.

The chain joins TRBV28 to TRBJ2-7; 10 nucleotides line up with TRBD1. CDR3 length: 14 amino acids. CDR1 and CDR2 (germline): MDHEN, SYDVKM. The V and J ends lost 6 bases and 6 bases, in that order; junction bases with no gene match: 8. CDR3: CASRPWDRGSEQYF. CDR3 nucleotide sequence: TGTGCCAGCAGACCCTGGGACAGGGGTTCCGAGCAGTACTTC.

V gene TRBV5-1 combines with J gene TRBJ1-5; a possible D gene is TRBD1 (5 bases). There are 15 residues in the CDR3. Germline CDR1 reads SGHRS; CDR2 reads YFSETQ. V was shortened by 2 bases and J by 2 bases, with 11 bases between the two germline ends. CDR3 sequence: CASSLGREGNQPQHF. The CDR3 nucleotides read TGCGCCAGCAGCTTAGGCAGGGAGGGCAATCAGCCCCAGCATTTT.

V and J are TRBV10-3 and TRBJ2-3; D not certain. This CDR3 comprises 12 residues. Germline V CDR1 and CDR2: ENHRY, SYGVKD. With 11 bases removed from V and 1 base from J, the gap between germline ends came to 10 bases. The CDR3 nucleotides read TGTGCCGCCGCCAGCGGCACAGATACGCAGTATTTT. Translated, it gives CAAASGTDTQYF.

The CDR3 loop reads CASSLASGRGDNTGELFF. CDR3 nucleotide sequence: TGCGCCAGCAGCCTAGCCAGCGGGAGAGGTGATAACACCGGGGAGCTGTTTTTT. This rearrangement joins TRBV4-1 to TRBJ2-2, with TRBD2 matching over 8 bases. The V and J ends lost 4 bases and 2 bases, in that order; junction bases with no gene match: 12. The CDR3 is made up of 18 amino acids. Germline CDR1 and CDR2: MGHRA and YSYEKL.

CDR3 DNA: TGTGCCATCAGCTCTGACAGGGGAGAAGGCTACACCTTC. As protein: CAISSDRGEGYTF. The chain combines TRBV10-3 with TRBJ1-2, with 8 bases matching TRBD1. Germline CDR1 is ENHRY and CDR2 is SYGVKD. J was trimmed by 8 bases and V by 6 bases; bases with no gene match: 8. The CDR3 length is 13 residues.